Described below is a single T cell receptor (beta chain) sequence and its context. This entry is derived from a study of control samples from healthy donors and cancer patients. Germline lookup yields CDR1 MNHNY and CDR2 SVGAGI (reference sequence). This CDR3 has 16 residues. V lost 2 bases, J lost 4 bases, and 2 bases stayed unmatched. Here immunoSEQ multiplex PCR was the method, and the copy in TCRdb shows in-frame clones only, minus some. Here the sample spans around 50,000 clones, 90% to 95% being singletons. Specimen: blood. V and J are TRBV6-6 and TRBJ2-3; 14 bases are shared with TRBD2. The sequence was collected from a young man in good health. The CDR3: CASSYRLAGGPDTQYF. CDR3 coding DNA: TGTGCCAGCAGTTACCGACTAGCGGGAGGGCCAGATACGCAGTATTTT.